One sample yielded the 20 T cell receptor beta chains listed below, sequenced in a study of beta chain features in type 1 diabetes. Reverse transcribing all isolated RNA meant expressed TCRB transcripts were sequenced. The table came from immunoSEQ multiplex PCR; TCRdb's copy has only in-frame clones and leaves some out. The sample comprises 390,000 or so clones, roughly 14% of which are singletons, and around 0.039% rests with the top ten. The source material was naive CD4+ T cells from blood. All receptors come from a man aged 25-45 years in good health.

This clone has a handful of counts. V and J are TRBV5-5 and TRBJ2-5; either TRBD1 or TRBD2 may fit D (5 bases each). The V and J ends lost 4 bases and 4 bases respectively, with 20 bases between them. This CDR3 contains 16 residues. Germline loops: CDR1 SGHKS, CDR2 YYEKEE (reference sequence). CDR3 residues: CASSPDKPRRGETQYF. The CDR3 coding sequence is TGTGCCAGCAGCCCGGACAAGCCTCGACGGGGAGAGACCCAGTACTTC.

Comment on this clone: A read error may produce the germline difference seen at one junction end. The CDR3 DNA reads TGTGCCAGCAGCTTAGGACTAGAATCAGATTTT. Protein: CASSLGLESDF. The rearrangement links TRBV11-2 to TRBJ2-3; the D gene is possibly TRBD2 (6 bases). The CDR3 consists of 11 residues. In germline, CDR1 is SGHAT, CDR2 FQNNGV.

Turning to this clone: In the same sample, other DNA sequences code for this CDR3. The chain employs TRBV11-2 and TRBJ2-3; unclear D gene. Between the trimmed V and J ends, which lost 1 base and 0 bases, there was a span of 5 bases. The V gene's germline CDR1 is SGHAT and CDR2 FQNNGV. There are 14 residues in the CDR3. The CDR3 sequence: CASSLGLSTDTQYF. The DNA of the CDR3 is TGTGCCAGCAGCTTAGGCCTCAGCACAGATACGCAGTATTTT.

V usage is TRBV12-2 and J usage is TRBJ2-7; TRBD1 reflects the table's D call only, with no check against the DNA. TRBV12-2 counts as a pseudogene. CDR3 length: 17 amino acids. The CDR3 coding sequence is TGTGCAAGTCGCCCCCAGGGCGTACAGACGGGACACTACGAGCAGTACGTC. As protein: CASRPQGVQTGHYEQYV.

This clone was seen just once. CDR3 in amino acids: CASSQDSLLAGDQETQYF. CDR3 DNA sequence: TGCGCCAGCAGCCAAGACTCCCTACTAGCGGGAGACCAAGAGACCCAGTACTTC. The chain carries TRBV4-1 and TRBJ2-5, with TRBD2 matching 11 bases. Losses at the gene ends were 0 bases for V and 0 bases for J; bases not matched to a gene: 6. The CDR3 covers 18 residues. The V gene's germline CDR1 is MGHRA and CDR2 YSYEKL.

The rearrangement links TRBV4-1 to TRBJ2-7; 7 bases align to TRBD1. V was clipped by 4 bases and J by 2 bases; unmatched bases: 5. This CDR3 is built from 14 residues. From germline, CDR1 is MGHRA and CDR2 YSYEKL. CDR3 nucleotides: TGCGCCAGCAGCCCGAACAGGGGCCCCTACGAGCAGTACTTC. Amino acids: CASSPNRGPYEQYF.

This clone was counted a few times. The chain recombines TRBV7-2 with TRBJ2-1; TRBD1 aligns across 9 bases. The CDR3 sequence is 14 residues long. V shed 1 base, J shed 8 bases, and the junction held 3 bases outside the gene matches. The germline CDR1 and CDR2 sequences are SGHTA and FQGNSA. The CDR3 reads CASSLGDRVHEQFF. CDR3 in DNA: TGTGCCAGCAGCTTAGGGGACAGGGTCCATGAGCAGTTCTTC.

V is TRBV7-9 and J is TRBJ2-2; D gene unclear. CDR1 is SEHNR, CDR2 FQNEAQ, per germline (reference sequence). This CDR3 comprises 15 residues. V was pared by 3 bases and J by 4 bases, with 12 bases between. The CDR3 protein is CASSFPARGTGELFF. The CDR3 DNA is TGTGCCAGCAGCTTTCCGGCGAGAGGCACCGGGGAGCTGTTTTTT.

The chain joins TRBV20-1 to TRBJ2-3; D is unresolved. Germline CDR1 is DFQATT and CDR2 is SNEGSKA (reference sequence). The CDR3 extends over 11 amino acids. The V end was cut by 6 bases, the J end by 5 bases, with 9 bases between. This CDR3 is CSAAPEDTQYF. The CDR3 region has the DNA TGCAGTGCCGCTCCGGAAGATACGCAGTATTTT.

This clone was observed a handful of times. This sequence joins TRBV7-2 and TRBJ2-7; the D call may be TRBD1 or TRBD2 (6 bases each). Germline CDR1 and CDR2: SGHTA and FQGNSA. Trimming left V 8 bases short and J 7 bases short, with 18 bases between. There are 13 residues in the CDR3. CDR3 in amino acids: CASVTQGRWEQYF. The CDR3 DNA reads TGTGCCAGCGTCACCCAGGGGAGGTGGGAGCAGTACTTC.

This clone was counted a few times. This chain uses TRBV19 with TRBJ2-5; the D gene could be TRBD1 or TRBD2 (5 bases each). Germline lookup yields CDR1 LNHDA and CDR2 SQIVND (reference sequence). Deletions cut 3 bases from V and 4 bases from J, with 15 bases between. The CDR3 contains 15 residues. The CDR3 coding sequence is TGTGCCAGTAGTATTTGGGGGATTGGTCGAGAGACCCAGTACTTC. This sequence encodes CASSIWGIGRETQYF. Full variable domain (remainder filled in from reference TRBV19 and TRBJ2-5): DGGITQSPKYLFRKEGQNVTLSCEQNLNHDAMYWYRQDPGQGLRLIYYSQIVNDFQKGDIAEGYSVSREKKESFPLTVTSAQKNPTAFYLCASSIWGIGRETQYFGPGTRLLVL.

V gene TRBV14 combines with J gene TRBJ2-3; D is unclear. There are 14 residues in the CDR3. The V gene's germline CDR1 is SGHDN and CDR2 FVKESK. Trimming left V 4 bases short and J 2 bases short, with 10 bases between. CDR3: CASSPGPLTDTQYF. As DNA, the CDR3 is TGTGCCAGCAGCCCGGGTCCGCTCACAGATACGCAGTATTTT.

This chain joins TRBV2 and TRBJ2-3, with D perhaps given as TRBD1 or TRBD2 (5 bases each). This CDR3 contains 13 residues. Germline V gene lookup returns CDR1 SNHLY and CDR2 FYNNEI. V lost 7 bases to trimming and J lost 6 bases, with 14 bases between them. This chain's CDR3 is CASKPGPPDTQYF. The CDR3 bases are TGTGCCAGCAAACCGGGACCACCCGATACGCAGTATTTT.

This clone was counted a few times. The chain has TRBV7-2 and TRBJ2-4, with D possibly TRBD1 on 5 matching bases. The CDR3 contains 18 residues. CDR1 is SGHTA and CDR2 is FQGNSA in the germline V gene. With 1 base removed from V and 1 base from J, the gap between germline ends came to 17 bases. The CDR3 DNA reads TGTGCCAGCAGCTTAGTCCCGAGCCAGGGTCTGGCCAAAAACATTCAGTACTTC. Its protein is CASSLVPSQGLAKNIQYF.

V is TRBV14 and J is TRBJ2-2; D is perhaps TRBD1 (5 bases). Trimming pared 0 bases from V and 0 bases from J, leaving 11 bases between. CDR3 size: 17 residues. The germline V gene has CDR1 SGHDN and CDR2 FVKESK. The CDR3 sequence is CASSQELRATNTGELFF. The CDR3 region has the DNA TGTGCCAGCAGCCAAGAACTCAGGGCCACGAACACCGGGGAGCTGTTTTTT.

The V and J genes are TRBV19 and TRBJ2-5; TRBD2 aligns across 9 bases. Germline V lookup: CDR1 LNHDA, CDR2 SQIVND (reference sequence). V gave up 7 bases and J gave up 5 bases; unmatched junction bases: 5. This CDR3 is 13 amino acids long. CDR3 nucleotides: TGTGCCAGTAAAGCGGGGGGTTTGGAGACCCAGTACTTC. This codes for CASKAGGLETQYF.

This clone was recorded a few times. The chain carries TRBV7-8 and TRBJ1-4; D is unresolved. Per the germline V gene, CDR1 is SGHVS and CDR2 is FQNEAQ. CDR3 length equals 17 residues. The V end lost 5 bases, the J end lost 0 bases, and 16 bases lay between the germline ends. CDR3 in DNA: TGTGCCAGCAGCGCCCGGGTAGCTACATCAACTAATGAAAAACTGTTTTTT. Translated, it gives CASSARVATSTNEKLFF.

As regards this clone: This sample includes further DNA sequences coding for the same CDR3. The J gene is TRBJ2-3, the V gene TRBV5-1; 8 nucleotides align to TRBD2. The germline V gene has CDR1 SGHRS and CDR2 YFSETQ. The length of the CDR3 is 14 residues. J lost 0 bases, V lost 3 bases, and 0 bases had no gene match. CDR3 in amino acids: CASSSGGSTDTQYF. The CDR3 DNA reads as TGCGCCAGCAGCTCGGGGGGGAGCACAGATACGCAGTATTTT.

This clone appeared a few times. This chain links TRBV7-2 with TRBJ1-5; D perhaps matches TRBD1 (6 bases). Trimming took off 2 bases at V and 2 bases at J, with 7 bases between the two ends. The length of the CDR3 is 14 residues. Germline V gene lookup returns CDR1 SGHTA and CDR2 FQGNSA. DNA for the CDR3: TGTGCCAGCAGCTTACGACAGGGCAATCAGCCCCAGCATTTT. Encoded protein: CASSLRQGNQPQHF.

CDR3 nucleotide sequence: TGTGCCAGCACGTCTGGCCGACGACCCTACGAGCAGTACTTC. This translates into CASTSGRRPYEQYF. This chain joins TRBV5-6 and TRBJ2-7; D not resolved. Looked up from germline, CDR1 is SGHDT and CDR2 is YYEEEE. The CDR3 totals 14 residues. Trimming cost V 6 bases and J 2 bases, with 15 bases left between them.